A selection of T cell receptor beta chains follows, all from one sample in a study of human T cells and chemical hapten exposure. TCRdb re-derived calls from the RACE reads in MiXCR, one entry per CDR3 protein. The repertoire consists of roughly 380,000 distinct CDR3 sequences, with more than 4.5% occurring once and the leading ten covering 2.6%. The source was whole blood, collected in connection with sensitization to the hapten diphenylcyclopropenone (DPC). These receptors were obtained from a woman between 45 and 60 years old with alopecia areata. Some clones in this sample may be carry-over from other donors' samples. Each CDR3 is given with its conserved first and last residue. The D gene is left open where the match is weak. Expanded clones are given a class, and other clones once, few, many or no size at all.

V gene	J gene	clone size	D gene	CDR3 protein	CDR3 DNA
TRBV6-5	TRBJ1-6	few	-	CASSTSKGVNSPLHF	TGTGCCAGCAGTACCTCTAAGGGGGTAAATTCACCCCTCCACTTT
TRBV7-8	TRBJ1-2	few	-	CASSLDSLYGYTF	TGTGCCAGCAGCTTGGACAGCCTCTATGGCTACACCTTC
TRBV13	TRBJ1-5	-	-	CASSLGRSPQHF	TGTGCCAGCAGCTTAGGCCGTTCGCCCCAGCATTTT
TRBV3-1	TRBJ1-2	once	-	CASSREGQGSFGYTF	TGTGCCAGCAGCCGGGAGGGCCAGGGAAGTTTTGGCTACACCTTC
TRBV28	TRBJ2-5	few	TRBD2	CASRLWTSGGALKTQYF	TGTGCCAGCAGACTATGGACTAGCGGGGGGGCTTTGAAGACCCAGTACTTC
TRBV10-2	TRBJ2-1	many	-	CASSETGSRSSYNEQFF	TGCGCCAGCAGTGAAACCGGGTCCCGTTCCTCCTACAATGAGCAGTTCTTC
TRBV29-1	TRBJ2-1	-	-	CSVDGTKAYNEQFF	TGCAGCGTTGACGGGACAAAGGCCTACAATGAGCAGTTCTTC
TRBV27	TRBJ2-3	many	-	CASSLLVRDTQYF	TGTGCCAGCAGTTTACTGGTGCGAGATACGCAGTATTTT
TRBV10-2	TRBJ2-5	many	TRBD2	CASSVIGGRAAETQYF	TGCGCCAGCAGTGTTATAGGCGGGAGGGCCGCGGAGACCCAGTACTTC
TRBV3-1	TRBJ1-2	few	-	CASSQERWRAGSYGYTF	TGTGCCAGCAGCCAAGAGAGGTGGAGGGCAGGGTCTTATGGCTACACCTTC
TRBV13	TRBJ2-1	many	TRBD2	CASSSGLAGEGNVVNEQFF	TGTGCCAGCAGTTCGGGACTAGCGGGAGAGGGGAATGTGGTGAATGAGCAGTTCTTC
TRBV3-1	TRBJ2-1	few	TRBD2	CASSQKTSGVYNEQFF	TGTGCCAGCAGCCAGAAGACTAGCGGGGTCTACAATGAGCAGTTCTTC
TRBV20-1	TRBJ1-1	many	-	CSAEQGKIGTEAFF	TGCAGTGCTGAGCAGGGAAAAATAGGGACTGAAGCTTTCTTT
TRBV6-5	TRBJ2-2	-	-	CASAGHGELFF	TGTGCCAGCGCAGGACATGGGGAGCTGTTTTTT
TRBV9	TRBJ2-7	many	TRBD1	CASSGGTVSSYEQYF	TGTGCCAGCAGCGGGGGGACAGTTAGCTCCTACGAGCAGTACTTC
TRBV6-2/TRBV6-3	TRBJ2-3	few	TRBD2	CASIQGPYEREITDTQYF	TGTGCCAGCATCCAGGGGCCGTACGAGCGGGAGATCACAGATACGCAGTATTTT
TRBV29-1	TRBJ1-4	many	TRBD1	CSVGRQGANEKLFF	TGCAGCGTTGGGCGTCAGGGGGCGAATGAAAAACTGTTTTTT
TRBV30	TRBJ1-3	few	-	CAWEPDTRSGNTIYF	TGTGCCTGGGAACCGGACACCCGCTCTGGAAACACCATATATTTT
TRBV4-1	TRBJ2-1	few	TRBD2	CASSQFETSVAQSSYNEQFF	TGCGCCAGCAGCCAATTTGAGACTAGCGTTGCCCAAAGCTCCTACAATGAGCAGTTCTTC
TRBV20-1	TRBJ2-2	many	-	CSAYQGPNTGELFF	TGCAGTGCTTATCAGGGGCCGAACACCGGGGAGCTGTTTTTT
TRBV6-1	TRBJ2-1	many	-	CASSFRAGYEQFF	TGTGCCAGCAGTTTTCGGGCCGGGTATGAGCAGTTCTTC
TRBV15	TRBJ2-6	few	-	CATSRATPGANVLTF	TGTGCCACCAGCAGAGCCACGCCTGGGGCCAACGTCCTGACTTTC
TRBV12-3/TRBV12-4	TRBJ1-5	few	-	CASRGPGAGQPQHF	TGTGCCAGCAGGGGGCCGGGGGCAGGACAGCCCCAGCATTTT
TRBV7-8	TRBJ2-7	many	-	CASSTTEKQYF	TGTGCCAGCAGCACCACCGAGAAGCAGTACTTC
TRBV12-3/TRBV12-4	TRBJ1-1	few	TRBD1	CASSTPSRRDSPKGAFF	TGTGCCAGCAGTACCCCCTCCCGCCGGGACAGTCCAAAGGGAGCTTTCTTT
TRBV12-3/TRBV12-4	TRBJ1-5	many	TRBD1	CASSRHIGTGLQPQHF	TGTGCCAGCAGCAGACATATAGGGACAGGGTTGCAGCCCCAGCATTTT
TRBV6-5	TRBJ1-6	many	-	CASSYSGSFLNSPLHF	TGTGCCAGCAGTTACTCGGGGAGTTTCCTTAATTCACCCCTCCACTTT
TRBV11-2	TRBJ1-6	few	-	CASTQGEGPLHF	TGTGCCAGCACCCAGGGAGAAGGACCCCTCCACTTT
TRBV6-1	TRBJ1-5	few	-	CASRELQGTPQPQHF	TGTGCCAGCAGGGAATTACAGGGCACTCCTCAGCCCCAGCATTTT